This entry lists 27 T cell receptor beta chains sequenced from one sample in a study of T cell repertoires in aging, cancer and after chemotherapy. Peripheral blood genomic DNA, not sorted cells or RNA, was the template. A mixed TRB-A/B primer pool amplified rearranged TRB by multiplex touch-down PCR. Via MiXCR, TCRdb re-called the multiplex PCR reads, giving one row per CDR3 protein. The sample holds approximately 2,300 distinct CDR3 sequences, 28% seen once. The sample comprised blood. These receptors came from a human donor with a solid tumor.

Turning to this clonotype: A read error may be the cause here, since a much bigger clone is one base away. The CDR3 sequence: CASSPQGVPGANVLTF. CDR3 DNA sequence: TGTGCCAGCAGTCCCCAAGGGGTGCCTGGGGCCAACGTCCTGACTTTC. The genes are TRBV27 and TRBJ2-6, with D perhaps matching TRBD1 (5 bases). Germline CDR1 reads MNHEY; CDR2 reads SMNVEV (reference sequence). V lost 5 bases, J lost 2 bases, and 13 bases lay in between. The CDR3 is 16 residues long.

On this clonotype: The CDR3 carries no conserved terminal phenylalanine or tryptophan, so it likely arises from a read error. Because the CDR3's place on the DNA is in doubt, the DNA is left out and the CDR3 is given as listed by TCRdb. This chain connects TRBV5-6 to TRBJ1-1. The germline gives CDR1 SGHDT, CDR2 YYEEEE. The CDR3 has 11 amino acids, counting both end residues. CDR3 residues: CASKGSGRSFL.

This clonotype is termed medium-sized. The J gene is TRBJ2-7, the V gene TRBV6-4; no clear D gene. V lost 7 bases, J lost 4 bases, and 5 bases lay in between. The V gene's germline CDR1 is MRHNA and CDR2 SNTAGT. This CDR3 contains 10 residues. CDR3 sequence: CASKRYEQYF. CDR3 bases: TGTGCCAGCAAGAGGTACGAGCAGTACTTC.

In its sample, this clonotype was seen a few times. The chain has TRBV6-6 and TRBJ1-1, with a weak D call TRBD1 (5 bases). The CDR3 length is 13 residues. Per the germline V gene, CDR1 is MNHNY and CDR2 is SVGAGI (reference sequence). V was clipped by 7 bases and J by 1 base, with 10 bases between them. CDR3 region: CASKDMKNTEAFF. For the CDR3, the DNA is TGTGCCAGCAAGGACATGAAGAACACTGAAGCTTTCTTT.

The chain has TRBV10-3 and TRBJ2-7, with TRBD2 as a possible D gene (6 bases). V lost 2 bases and J 3 bases, leaving 8 bases between the germline ends. The V gene's germline CDR1 is ENHRY and CDR2 SYGVKD. The CDR3 covers 13 residues. This CDR3 is CAISEGGNYEQYF. The CDR3 bases are TGTGCCATCAGTGAGGGCGGGAACTACGAGCAGTACTTC.

This clonotype is medium-sized in the sample. The chain recombines TRBV6-1 with TRBJ1-5; D is undetermined. The germline CDR1 and CDR2 sequences are MNHNS and SASEGT. V was shortened by 6 bases and J by 2 bases, with 8 bases between the two germline ends. CDR3 length equals 13 residues. CDR3 nucleotides: TGTGCCAGCAGGGCAGATGGCAATCAGCCCCAGCATTTT. Its translation: CASRADGNQPQHF.

This rearrangement joins TRBV20-1 to TRBJ2-3; 8 nucleotides align to TRBD2. Germline CDR1 is DFQATT and CDR2 is SNEGSKA (reference sequence). There are 14 residues in the CDR3. V was pared by 6 bases and J by 1 base, with 6 bases of the junction left unmatched. CDR3 residues: CSAAPAGGTDTQYF. The CDR3 bases are TGCAGTGCGGCCCCAGCGGGGGGCACAGATACGCAGTATTTT.

The J gene is TRBJ2-1, the V gene TRBV18; D is unclear. This CDR3 is built from 12 residues. Germline V gene data show CDR1 as KGHSH and CDR2 as LQKENI. V was clipped by 2 bases and J by 4 bases, with 3 bases between them. This CDR3 is CASSPKYNEQFF. DNA for the CDR3: TGTGCCAGCTCACCAAAGTACAATGAGCAGTTCTTC.

J is TRBJ2-7 and V is TRBV7-9, with a weak D call TRBD1 (5 bases). Germline loops: CDR1 SEHNR, CDR2 FQNEAQ (reference sequence). Trimming stripped 3 bases from V and 3 bases from J, with 9 bases between. The CDR3 is 13 residues long. The CDR3 sequence is CASSFDSFYEQYF. CDR3 sequence (DNA): TGTGCCAGCAGCTTCGACAGTTTCTACGAGCAGTACTTC.

Only a few counts were recorded for this clonotype. Here the CDR3 reads CASSLNPSGRETQYF. The CDR3 coding sequence is TGTGCCAGCAGCTTAAATCCCAGCGGGAGGGAGACCCAGTACTTC. The chain employs TRBV11-1 and TRBJ2-5, with 9 bases fitting TRBD2. Losses at the gene ends were 2 bases for V and 5 bases for J; bases not matched to a gene: 6. Germline assignment: CDR1 SGHAT and CDR2 FQDESV (reference sequence). The CDR3 loop spans 15 amino acids.

The J gene is TRBJ2-5, the V gene TRBV20-1; D not certain. The CDR3 length is 13 residues. Trimming took 4 bases from V and 1 from J, leaving 10 bases between them. The germline V gene encodes CDR1 DFQATT and CDR2 SNEGSKA (reference sequence). CDR3 bases: TGCAGTGCTAAGGATGAAGTCCAAGAGACCCAGTACTTC. This encodes CSAKDEVQETQYF.

A single count supports this clonotype. This may come from a read error, since a much larger clone is one base off. The chain recombines TRBV15 with TRBJ1-6, with 12 bases lining up with TRBD1. CDR1 and CDR2 (germline): LNHNV, YYDKDF (reference sequence). V dropped 2 bases and J dropped 7; count of bases not matched to a gene: 6. The CDR3 has 17 residues. This CDR3 is CATSRQKGTGGNSPLHF. The CDR3 DNA sequence: TGTGCCACCAGCAGACAAAAAGGGACAGGGGGCAATTCACCCCTCCACTTT.

Relative to its sample, this clonotype is large. The chain links TRBV30 to TRBJ2-3; D not resolved. Germline CDR1 is GTSNPN and CDR2 is SVGIG (reference sequence). The V gene lost 0 bases and the J gene lost 2 bases, with 9 bases spanning the gap. The CDR3 length is 14 residues. CDR3 coding DNA: TGTGCCTGGAGTGTACACAGAGACACAGATACGCAGTATTTT. Protein sequence: CAWSVHRDTDTQYF.

J is TRBJ1-2 and V is TRBV20-1; the match to TRBD1 covers 9 bases. The germline V gene encodes CDR1 DFQATT and CDR2 SNEGSKA (reference sequence). J lost 8 bases, V lost 4 bases, and 8 bases had no gene match. The CDR3 runs to 13 residues. CDR3 residues: CSATRTGETGYTF. The CDR3, as DNA: TGCAGTGCTACCCGGACAGGGGAGACCGGCTACACCTTC.

Relative to its sample, this clonotype is medium-sized. The chain is built from TRBV19 and TRBJ2-7, with 8 bases lining up with TRBD1. The CDR3 extends over 14 amino acids. The germline gives CDR1 LNHDA, CDR2 SQIVND (reference sequence). V was clipped by 4 bases and J by 3 bases; unmatched bases: 5. CDR3 region: CASSTQGAYYEQYF. In DNA form, the CDR3 reads TGTGCCAGTAGTACGCAGGGGGCCTACTACGAGCAGTACTTC.

This clonotype qualifies as large. The chain joins TRBV6-5 to TRBJ1-1, with D perhaps matching TRBD1 (5 bases). From germline, CDR1 is MNHEY and CDR2 SVGAGI. V lost 7 bases and J lost 5, with 17 bases in between. The CDR3 covers 14 residues. The CDR3 reads CASTIVRGGTEAFF. The CDR3 nucleotides are TGTGCCAGCACGATCGTAAGGGGAGGGACTGAAGCTTTCTTT.

V is TRBV7-6 and J is TRBJ2-1; a possible D gene is TRBD2 (6 bases). The CDR3 has 14 amino acids. Trimming removed 1 base at V and 6 bases at J, with 10 bases between. Germline V gene sequence: CDR1 SGHVS, CDR2 FNYEAQ. CDR3 coding DNA: TGTGCCAGCAGCTTAGAGGGAGGCACCAATGAGCAGTTCTTC. Protein product: CASSLEGGTNEQFF.

Note on this clonotype: A read error may account for a junction end that differs from germline. V and J are TRBV5-6 and TRBJ2-1; D call uncertain. The CDR3 runs 11 residues. CDR1 SGHDT and CDR2 YYEEEE come from the germline V gene. The CDR3 spells CASSLGNEQFF. For the CDR3, the DNA is TGCGCCAGCAGCTTGGGGAATGAGCAGTTCTTC.

The chain couples TRBV5-1 to TRBJ1-1; D is ambiguous. The CDR3 is made up of 15 amino acids. The germline V gene has CDR1 SGHRS and CDR2 YFSETQ. V was pared by 0 bases and J by 4 bases, with 13 bases between. The DNA of the CDR3 is TGCGCCAGCAGCTTGGCCGCCAGGCGCCTCACTGAAGCTTTCTTT. It is translated as CASSLAARRLTEAFF.

The V and J genes are TRBV5-4 and TRBJ2-2; TRBD2 is a possible D gene (5 bases). Germline CDR1 reads SGHNT; CDR2 reads YYREEE (reference sequence). The CDR3 consists of 16 residues. V dropped 4 bases and J dropped 4 bases, with 17 bases sitting between them. The CDR3 spells CASSPPGNSSTGELFF. The CDR3 DNA is TGTGCCAGCAGCCCCCCCGGGAATAGCTCCACCGGGGAGCTGTTTTTT.

This chain's CDR3 is CAISSGGGGAFF. The CDR3 region has the DNA TGTGCCATCAGTTCAGGGGGCGGGGGAGCTTTCTTT. The chain uses TRBV10-3 and TRBJ1-1; 8 bases match TRBD1. CDR3 length: 12 residues. With 5 bases clipped from V and 10 bases from J, the junction kept 6 bases outside the gene matches. Per germline, CDR1 ENHRY and CDR2 SYGVKD.

Worth noting for this clonotype: Just one base apart from a much larger clone, this may be a read error. The genes are TRBV6-4 and TRBJ2-1; possible D gene TRBD1, 5 bases. V was pared by 5 bases and J by 9 bases, with 20 bases between. Germline CDR1 and CDR2: MRHNA and SNTAGT. There are 15 residues in the CDR3. CDR3 amino acids: CASSPDTLRGSEQFF. CDR3 coding DNA: TGTGCCAGCAGTCCGGACACGTTACGTGGCAGTGAGCAGTTCTTC.

As regards this clonotype: This may be a read error: a much more frequent sequence differs by one nucleotide. J is TRBJ2-1 and V is TRBV15; 8 positions agree with TRBD2. The CDR3 runs 17 residues. The germline CDR1 and CDR2 sequences are LNHNV and YYDKDF (reference sequence). The CDR3 reads CTTSSSEGSGRGYEQFF. The CDR3 bases are TGTACCACCAGCAGTTCCGAGGGGAGCGGGAGAGGATATGAGCAGTTCTTC.

The chain carries TRBV19 and TRBJ2-2; 8 positions agree with TRBD1. The CDR3 has 15 amino acids. Germline loops: CDR1 LNHDA, CDR2 SQIVND (reference sequence). J was trimmed by 4 bases and V by 6 bases; bases with no gene match: 7. The CDR3 sequence is CASSLGQAVTGELFF. CDR3 sequence (DNA): TGTGCCAGTAGCTTGGGACAGGCAGTCACCGGGGAGCTGTTTTTT.

The chain carries TRBV10-3 and TRBJ2-1, with a possible D match to TRBD2 (6 bases). Trimming left V 1 base short and J 2 bases short, with 9 bases between. The V gene's germline CDR1 is ENHRY and CDR2 SYGVKD. The CDR3 runs to 15 residues. The CDR3: CAISEWGEPYNEQFF. CDR3 DNA: TGTGCCATCAGTGAGTGGGGGGAACCCTACAATGAGCAGTTCTTC.

V is TRBV4-2 and J is TRBJ2-7, with D perhaps matching TRBD2 (5 bases). The CDR3 length is 14 residues. Germline CDR1 and CDR2: LGHNA and YNFKEQ. Trimming pared 2 bases from V and 0 bases from J, leaving 8 bases between. CDR3 residues: CASSQMDFSYEQYF. In DNA form, the CDR3 reads TGTGCCAGCAGCCAAATGGACTTCTCCTACGAGCAGTACTTC.

This rearrangement joins TRBV28 to TRBJ1-5; no clear D gene. CDR1 and CDR2 from the germline V gene are MDHEN and SYDVKM. The germline V and J ends were trimmed by 6 bases and 0 bases, with 9 bases remaining between them. CDR3 length equals 14 residues. This CDR3 is CASRTEYSNQPQHF. The CDR3 nucleotides read TGTGCCAGCAGGACGGAATATAGCAATCAGCCCCAGCATTTT.